This T cell receptor beta chain stems from a study of blood T cell repertoires in COVID-19. Across the study: PBMCs, B-cell-depleted T cells, or T cells were the source of the cDNA or gDNA that made up the material.

Enrollment of patients from Seattle took place during active infection, with longitudinal follow-up. Trimming cost V 7 bases and J 7 bases, with 17 bases left between them. CDR3 length equals 15 residues. Germline CDR1 MNHEY, CDR2 SVGAGI. This clone was observed once. As originally analysed: From reference gene primer amplification, estimates of nucleated cell counts were derived. The repertoire was sequenced with immunoSEQ multiplex PCR; TCRdb's copy has only in-frame clones and lacks some. V and J calls and clone size are as listed in that table; D and trimming were resolved from the DNA. The table shows some 200,000 clones, with roughly 80% occurring only once.

The V call is TRBV6-5, the J call TRBJ1-6, with D possibly TRBD1 on 5 matching bases. Sequencing was performed on peripheral blood. The TCR was taken from a man between 60 and 70 years old with COVID-19, enrolled during active disease. This CDR3 is CASTSPAGRNSPLHF. In DNA form, the CDR3 reads TGTGCCAGCACCTCTCCGGCAGGGAGGAATTCACCCCTCCACTTT.